This passage covers 14 T cell receptor beta chains from one sample sequenced in a study of CD8 T cells in ankylosing spondylitis. TCRdb redid the calling of the 5' RACE reads with MiXCR, one entry per CDR3 protein. This repertoire shows roughly 490,000 distinct CDR3 sequences, roughly 5.3% found once; its top ten account for around 3.4%. For these TCRs, the target antigens are not known. Regarding the study as a whole: The study identified a TCR beta motif of under ten highly homologous variants that appeared characteristic of ankylosing spondylitis blood.

Sequencing used blood, either unsorted or a sorted T cell fraction (not recorded which). These receptors were collected from a male donor with ankylosing spondylitis.

This clonotype was detected ten times or more. The V call is TRBV20-1, the J call TRBJ2-1; possible D gene TRBD2, 6 bases. The germline CDR1 and CDR2 sequences are DFQATT and SNEGSKA (reference sequence). The length of the CDR3 is 16 residues. With 0 bases removed from V and 8 bases from J, the gap between germline ends came to 20 bases. CDR3 DNA: TGCAGTGCTAGAGATCGCCCCCCGGGACTCCGGCATGAGCAGTTCTTC. Translating it yields CSARDRPPGLRHEQFF.

This clonotype showed up just a few times. Possible read error: a much larger clone is one base away. The chain couples TRBV11-2 to TRBJ1-3, with D uncertain. Germline V gives CDR1 SGHAT, CDR2 FQNNGV. The CDR3 sequence is 11 residues long. Trimming took off 6 bases at V and 9 bases at J, with 9 bases between the two ends. CDR3 sequence reads: CASRLGGTIYF. For the CDR3, the DNA is TGTGCCAGCAGACTCGGAGGCACCATATATTTT.

This clonotype was seen many times. The chain has TRBV20-1 and TRBJ1-2, with D uncertain. V was cut by 3 bases and J by 2 bases, with 10 bases left in between. In germline, CDR1 is DFQATT, CDR2 SNEGSKA (reference sequence). The CDR3 is 13 residues long. The CDR3 loop is CSARVLGNYGYTF. For the CDR3, the DNA is TGCAGTGCTAGGGTTCTCGGGAACTATGGCTACACCTTC.

This clonotype came up many times. This chain connects TRBV9 to TRBJ2-2; D tentatively fits TRBD1 or TRBD2 (5 bases each). The ends were cut back, 3 bases at V and 6 bases at J, with 15 bases in the middle. Germline V gene sequence: CDR1 SGDLS, CDR2 YYNGEE. CDR3 length equals 15 residues. CDR3 bases: TGTGCCAGCAGCGACCCTAGGACGGGGCCCGGGGAGCTGTTTTTT. Protein: CASSDPRTGPGELFF.

The chain employs TRBV12-3 or TRBV12-4 and TRBJ2-1; 14 nucleotides align to TRBD2. The trim removed 5 bases at V and 15 bases at J, leaving 12 bases unmatched. This CDR3 is 15 amino acids long. The CDR3 DNA sequence: TGTGCCAGCAGTATCCCGGGACTAGCGGGAGCGGTGGGGTTCTTC. This sequence encodes CASSIPGLAGAVGFF.

At least ten counts were recorded for this clonotype. This chain joins TRBV11-2 and TRBJ2-1; D might be TRBD2 (5 bases). V was trimmed by 5 bases and J by 2 bases, leaving 10 bases between them. The germline V gene encodes CDR1 SGHAT and CDR2 FQNNGV. CDR3 length equals 14 residues. CDR3: CASSGSGTYNEQFF. CDR3 DNA: TGTGCCAGCAGCGGGTCGGGAACCTACAATGAGCAGTTCTTC.

V is TRBV29-1 and J is TRBJ2-1; 9 nucleotides align to TRBD2. V was clipped by 1 base and J by 3 bases; unmatched bases: 10. The CDR3 has 17 amino acids. The germline CDR1 and CDR2 sequences are SQVTM and ANQGSEA. The CDR3 bases are TGCAGCGTTGAAGGGGCTCGCGGGAGGGTCTTCTACAATGAGCAGTTCTTC. Its translation is CSVEGARGRVFYNEQFF.

This clonotype was seen repeatedly, ten times or more. This chain joins TRBV10-3 and TRBJ1-1, with a weak D call TRBD1 (6 bases). The CDR3 spans 13 residues. Trimming shortened V by 7 bases and J by 7 bases, and 16 bases separated the two germline ends. Germline lookup yields CDR1 ENHRY and CDR2 SYGVKD. The CDR3 sequence is CAIKLGTRNEAFF. CDR3 nucleotide sequence: TGTGCCATCAAGCTCGGGACACGGAATGAAGCTTTCTTT.

V is TRBV5-1 and J is TRBJ2-1; 9 nucleotides align to TRBD1. V shed 6 bases, J shed 7 bases, and the junction held 11 bases outside the gene matches. From germline, CDR1 is SGHRS and CDR2 YFSETQ. The CDR3 is 15 residues long. The CDR3 loop reads CASTLGQGRWNEQFF. The CDR3 nucleotides read TGCGCCAGCACCCTGGGACAGGGTCGATGGAATGAGCAGTTCTTC.

This clonotype was observed at least ten times. This chain uses TRBV4-3 with TRBJ1-4, with unresolved D. From germline, CDR1 is LGHNA and CDR2 YSLEER. CDR3 length: 15 amino acids. Trimming took off 4 bases at V and 1 base at J, with 10 bases between the two ends. The chain's CDR3 is CASSPLLGTNEKLFF. CDR3 nucleotide sequence: TGCGCCAGCAGCCCCCTCCTTGGAACTAATGAAAAACTGTTTTTT.

The chain is built from TRBV4-3 and TRBJ2-1, with 10 nucleotides matching TRBD2. CDR1 is LGHNA, CDR2 YSLEER, per germline. This CDR3 has 16 amino acids. V gave up 3 bases and J gave up 9 bases; unmatched junction bases: 11. For the CDR3, the DNA is TGCGCCAGCAGCCACTTACTAGCGGGAATGGTCGGTGAGCAGTTCTTC. This codes for CASSHLLAGMVGEQFF.

This clonotype was picked up many times. The chain has TRBV27 and TRBJ1-5; D not resolved. The CDR3 runs to 18 residues. Trimming shortened V by 2 bases and J by 5 bases, and 22 bases separated the two germline ends. Per germline, CDR1 MNHEY and CDR2 SMNVEV (reference sequence). Here the CDR3 DNA reads TGTGCCAGCAGTTTAAGACCTCCCATTCGAATTCCCGATCAGCCCCAGCATTTT. It translates to CASSLRPPIRIPDQPQHF.

This clonotype has only a few counts. The chain has TRBV28 and TRBJ2-2; D is possibly TRBD1 (6 bases). This CDR3 comprises 15 residues. Germline V lookup: CDR1 MDHEN, CDR2 SYDVKM. V was clipped by 6 bases and J by 3 bases, with 14 bases between them. The CDR3, as DNA: TGTGCCAGCAGAACAGGGCTCGTGGACACCGGGGAGCTGTTTTTT. It codes for CASRTGLVDTGELFF.

This clonotype turned up a few times. This rearrangement joins TRBV7-2 to TRBJ2-4; 8 bases agree with TRBD1. The CDR3 runs 15 residues. With 3 bases clipped from V and 5 bases from J, the junction kept 6 bases outside the gene matches. Germline V gene data show CDR1 as SGHTA and CDR2 as FQGNSA. The CDR3 DNA follows: TGTGCCAGCAGCTTCCAAAGGGGACAGGAAAACATTCAGTACTTC. Translated, it gives CASSFQRGQENIQYF.